Presented here are 14 T cell receptor beta chains from one specimen sequenced in a study of CD4 T cells in relation to SARS-CoV-2 and coronaviruses. The protocol was immunoSEQ multiplex PCR, while the TCRdb copy is restricted to in-frame clones and leaves out a portion. The data contain 20,000 to 25,000 clones, over 60% of them singletons. Unexposed donor CD4+ T cells date from about 2011-2018, before the COVID-19 pandemic. Isolation of CD4+ T cells took place after 10 days in culture. These receptors have no identified antigens. Sequenced material: CD4+ T cells from PBMCs, cultured in vitro. These receptors were obtained from a human donor in good health.

The chain recombines TRBV7-3 with TRBJ1-1; no firm D call. There are 14 residues in the CDR3. Germline V gene data show CDR1 as SGHTA and CDR2 as FQGTGA. Trimming took off 5 bases at V and 1 base at J, with 11 bases between the two ends. CDR3 in amino acids: CASSRWVRNTEAFF. The CDR3 region has the DNA TGTGCCAGCAGCCGATGGGTTCGGAACACTGAAGCTTTCTTT.

The chain has TRBV15 and TRBJ2-5, with D tentatively TRBD1 (5 bases). Trimming removed 1 base at V and 0 bases at J, with 6 bases between. The CDR3 length is 14 residues. CDR1 is LNHNV and CDR2 is YYDKDF in the germline V gene (reference sequence). CDR3: CATSRGQNQETQYF. The CDR3 nucleotides are TGTGCCACCAGCAGAGGACAGAACCAAGAGACCCAGTACTTC.

The chain recombines TRBV12-3 or TRBV12-4 with TRBJ1-2, with D possibly matching TRBD1 (6 bases). V lost 6 bases and J 8 bases, leaving 16 bases between the germline ends. The CDR3 runs to 13 residues. In DNA, the CDR3 is TGTGCCAGCAGGGGGGCGTGGACGGACGGCTACACCTTC. Encoded protein: CASRGAWTDGYTF.

The chain recombines TRBV28 with TRBJ2-7; tentative D call: TRBD1 (5 bases). The V gene's germline CDR1 is MDHEN and CDR2 SYDVKM. The V end lost 5 bases, the J end lost 6 bases, and 8 bases lay between the germline ends. The CDR3 runs 11 residues. CDR3 sequence: CASSKGREQYF. The CDR3 coding sequence is TGTGCCAGCAGTAAGGGGCGCGAGCAGTACTTC.

This chain uses TRBV14 with TRBJ1-1; unclear D gene. The CDR3 sequence is 14 residues long. Trimming cost V 4 bases and J 1 base, with 10 bases left between them. Per germline, CDR1 SGHDN and CDR2 FVKESK. This chain's CDR3 is CASSLVGSNTEAFF. The CDR3 region has the DNA TGTGCCAGCAGCCTCGTCGGGTCGAACACTGAAGCTTTCTTT.

V and J are TRBV18 and TRBJ1-1; tentative D call: TRBD1 (6 bases). V was cut by 3 bases and J by 2 bases, with 22 bases left in between. There are 18 residues in the CDR3. CDR1 and CDR2 from the germline V gene are KGHSH and LQKENI. Written as DNA, the CDR3 is TGTGCCAGCTCACCTAGCCTAGGTTTTGGGGACATCAACACTGAAGCTTTCTTT. As protein: CASSPSLGFGDINTEAFF.

This clone was recorded once. The chain is built from TRBV30 and TRBJ2-1; a weak D match, TRBD1 (5 bases). Germline assignment: CDR1 GTSNPN and CDR2 SVGIG (reference sequence). V lost 5 bases and J lost 4, with 21 bases in between. The length of the CDR3 is 16 residues. CDR3 in amino acids: CAWAPKLGARYNEQFF. The CDR3 region has the DNA TGTGCCTGGGCACCAAAGTTAGGGGCTAGGTACAATGAGCAGTTCTTC.

The V and J genes are TRBV6-5 and TRBJ1-2, with D uncertain. The CDR3 is 13 amino acids. Germline lookup yields CDR1 MNHEY and CDR2 SVGAGI. The V end was cut by 5 bases, the J end by 5 bases, with 12 bases between. Written as DNA, the CDR3 is TGTGCCAGCAGTCTAAGCGGTGGTTATGGCTACACCTTC. Translating it yields CASSLSGGYGYTF.

The chain carries TRBV24-1 and TRBJ2-2; the D is unclear. Between the trimmed V and J ends, which lost 2 bases and 5 bases, there was a span of 11 bases. This CDR3 is 15 amino acids long. Germline V lookup: CDR1 KGHDR, CDR2 SFDVKD. The CDR3 region is CATSDSDLGTGELFF. DNA of the CDR3: TGTGCCACCAGTGATTCAGACCTGGGGACCGGGGAGCTGTTTTTT.

The V and J genes are TRBV5-8 and TRBJ1-6; D gene unclear. In germline, CDR1 is SGHTS, CDR2 YDEGEE. V lost 8 bases and J 11 bases, leaving 11 bases between the germline ends. The CDR3 spans 11 residues. This chain's CDR3 is CASSTVPPLHF. The CDR3 nucleotides are TGTGCCAGTTCAACGGTTCCACCCCTCCACTTT.

This rearrangement joins TRBV18 to TRBJ2-7; TRBD1 might be the D (5 bases). V lost 4 bases and J lost 0, with 22 bases in between. The CDR3 extends over 18 amino acids. The germline gives CDR1 KGHSH, CDR2 LQKENI. The CDR3 nucleotides are TGTGCCAGCTCACAAATCTCAGGGTATCCCCTCAGCTCCTACGAGCAGTACTTC. Protein sequence: CASSQISGYPLSSYEQYF.

V is TRBV7-3 and J is TRBJ1-1; D is perhaps TRBD1 (5 bases). The CDR3 totals 14 residues. CDR1 is SGHTA and CDR2 is FQGTGA in the germline V gene. Deletions cut 4 bases from V and 4 bases from J, with 13 bases between. The CDR3 region has the DNA TGTGCCAGCAGCTCGGGGGGTGGAGTCACTGAAGCTTTCTTT. Translated: CASSSGGGVTEAFF.

This clone showed up just a few times. The genes are TRBV3-1 (or the pseudogene TRBV3-2) and TRBJ2-1; D unresolved. The V gene lost 5 bases and the J gene lost 8 bases, with 10 bases spanning the gap. The CDR3 is 12 amino acids. Germline V gene lookup returns CDR1 LGHDT and CDR2 YNNKEL (reference sequence). CDR3 nucleotide sequence: TGTGCCAGCAGCGCCCTCCAGGATGAGCAGTTCTTC. This codes for CASSALQDEQFF.

The J gene is TRBJ1-1, the V gene TRBV18; no clear D gene. V was cut by 2 bases and J by 8 bases, with 18 bases left in between. Per the germline V gene, CDR1 is KGHSH and CDR2 is LQKENI. The CDR3 consists of 15 residues. CDR3 protein: CASSPGGNQALEAFF. DNA of the CDR3: TGTGCCAGCTCACCAGGAGGGAATCAGGCCCTCGAAGCTTTCTTT.